This T cell receptor (beta chain) was observed in a study of blood T cell repertoires in COVID-19. As for the study in general: The United States, Italy and Spain supplied acute and convalescent COVID-19 samples. T cells, B-cell-depleted T cells, or PBMCs supplied cDNA or gDNA.

In the original processing: Amplification with reference gene primers provided the estimates of nucleated cell counts. Libraries were prepared by immunoSEQ multiplex PCR; TCRdb keeps only in-frame clonotypes and omits some of them. V, J and clone size are those of that table, while D and trimming were read from the DNA. The sample consists of some 100,000 clones, roughly 88% of them appearing once. The sample was peripheral blood. The TCR originated in a human donor in a cohort sampled during active COVID-19.

The DNA of the CDR3 is TGTGCCAGCAGCCAAGGTTGGGGACAGTTCAATGAGCAGTTCTTC. Translated, it gives CASSQGWGQFNEQFF. The chain uses TRBV3-1 (or the pseudogene TRBV3-2) and TRBJ2-1; 7 bases are a match to TRBD1. CDR1 is LGHDT and CDR2 is YNNKEL in the germline V gene (reference sequence). With 1 base clipped from V and 6 bases from J, the junction kept 6 bases outside the gene matches. The CDR3 is made up of 15 amino acids.